This TCR beta chain was retrieved from a study of blood T cell repertoires in COVID-19. Overall study: From the United States, Italy and Spain came samples of acute and convalescent COVID-19.

Clones were read by immunoSEQ multiplex PCR, and TCRdb kept only the in-frame ones, dropping some. The table has a few hundred thousand clones, around nine tenths seen once; the top ten hold 3% to 3.5%. The germline V gene has CDR1 SGHTA and CDR2 FQGNSA. The CDR3 is 14 amino acids. Trimming removed 0 bases from V and 0 bases from J, with 5 bases in between. The sequenced sample consisted of peripheral blood. This receptor was taken from a man between 18 and 35 years old with active or convalescent COVID-19. The V and J genes are TRBV7-2 and TRBJ1-1; tentatively, D is TRBD1 (5 bases). The CDR3, as DNA: TGTGCCAGCAGCTTAGCAGGGGTGAACACTGAAGCTTTCTTT. This sequence encodes CASSLAGVNTEAFF.